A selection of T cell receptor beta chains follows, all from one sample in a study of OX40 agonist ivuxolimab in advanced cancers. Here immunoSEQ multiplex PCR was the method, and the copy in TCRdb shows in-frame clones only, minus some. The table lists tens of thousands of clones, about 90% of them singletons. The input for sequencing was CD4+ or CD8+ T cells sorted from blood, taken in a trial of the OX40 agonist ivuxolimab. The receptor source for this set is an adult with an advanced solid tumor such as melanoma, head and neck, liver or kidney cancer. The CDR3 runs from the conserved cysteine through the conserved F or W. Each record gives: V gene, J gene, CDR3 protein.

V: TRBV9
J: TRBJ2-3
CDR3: CASSVGGAPTPTDTQYF

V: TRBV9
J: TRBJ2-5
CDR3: CASSVGITLETQYF

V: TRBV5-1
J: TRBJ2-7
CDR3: CASSLVGGTPYEQYF

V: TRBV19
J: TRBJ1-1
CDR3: CASRMRGTGEAFF

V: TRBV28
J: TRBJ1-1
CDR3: CASSKTGNTEAFF

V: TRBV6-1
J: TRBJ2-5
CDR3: CASRPSGQETQYF

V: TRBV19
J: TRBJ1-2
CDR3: CASSISPGGGYTF

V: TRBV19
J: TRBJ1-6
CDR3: CASSLDRDRGRSPLHF

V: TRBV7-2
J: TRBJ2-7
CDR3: CASSPGTGGTGRGEQYF

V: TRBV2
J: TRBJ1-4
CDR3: CASIRTGLREKLFF

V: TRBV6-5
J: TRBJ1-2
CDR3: CASSLGQGSYGYTF

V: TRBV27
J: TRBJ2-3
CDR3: CASRPLRSRTDTQYF

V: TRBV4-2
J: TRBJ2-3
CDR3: CASSQEKALAADTQYF

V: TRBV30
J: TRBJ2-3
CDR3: CVWSPKTDTQYF

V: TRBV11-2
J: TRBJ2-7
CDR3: CASSSTNRVYEQYF

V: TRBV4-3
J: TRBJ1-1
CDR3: CASSQGGTRRNTEAFF

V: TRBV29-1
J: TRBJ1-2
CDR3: CSVAGDASYGYTF

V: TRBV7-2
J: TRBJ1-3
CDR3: CASSSVLTATRSSGNTIYF

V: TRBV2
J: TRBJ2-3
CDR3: CASSPRRGARDTQYF

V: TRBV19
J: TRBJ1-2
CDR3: CASSHPGQGARRDGYTF

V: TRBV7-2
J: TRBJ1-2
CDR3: CASSQNRVYGYTF

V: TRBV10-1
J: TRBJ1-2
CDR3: CASSVYPNYGYTF

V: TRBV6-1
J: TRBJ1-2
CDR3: CASRDFRSLAYGYTF

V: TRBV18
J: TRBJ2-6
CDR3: CASSPRDTVLGANVLTF

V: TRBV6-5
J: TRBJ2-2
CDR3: CASSRGGNTGELFF

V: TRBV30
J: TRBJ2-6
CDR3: CAGGQGTGANVLTF